Below are 8 T cell receptor beta chains sequenced from a single sample in a study of T-cell memory formation after mild COVID-19. One entry per CDR3 protein results from TCRdb running MiXCR on the 5' RACE reads. The table records some 130,000 distinct CDR3 sequences, approximately 26% of them present only once. The specimen sequenced was PBMCs or a T cell subset sorted from them (not recorded which). The receptor set was obtained from an adult woman who had mild COVID-19 (a few samples of this study predate the infection). Cell type and time point are not known.

The V call is TRBV12-3 or TRBV12-4, the J call TRBJ2-7, with TRBD1 matching 8 bases. Germline trimming cut 4 bases from V and 2 bases from J; bases unmatched to any gene: 4. The CDR3 spans 14 residues. CDR3: CASSWTGRTYEQYF. In DNA, the CDR3 is TGTGCCAGCAGTTGGACAGGGAGGACCTACGAGCAGTACTTC.

This clonotype was seen a single time. The rearrangement joins TRBV29-1 to TRBJ1-2; weak D call: TRBD1 (5 bases). Germline V gene sequence: CDR1 SQVTM, CDR2 ANQGSEA. This CDR3 spans 14 amino acids. V was pared by 6 bases and J by 7 bases, with 21 bases between. The CDR3 nucleotides are TGCAGCGTGCCACCTGGGCAGGGTAATGTTGGCTACACCTTC. Translating gives CSVPPGQGNVGYTF. Looking up the rest from reference TRBV29-1 and TRBJ1-2 gives the full variable domain: SAVISQKPSRDICQRGTSLTIQCQVDSQVTMMFWYRQQPGQSLTLIATANQGSEATYESGFVIDKFPISRPNLTFSTLTVSNMSPEDSSIYLCSVPPGQGNVGYTFGSGTRLTVV.

V and J are TRBV20-1 and TRBJ2-1, with D perhaps TRBD2 (5 bases). V was cut by 2 bases and J by 0 bases, with 11 bases left in between. Germline CDR1 reads DFQATT; CDR2 reads SNEGSKA (reference sequence). This CDR3 spans 15 amino acids. The chain's CDR3 is CSARPYRDSYNEQFF. DNA of the CDR3: TGCAGTGCTAGACCATACCGGGACTCCTACAATGAGCAGTTCTTC.

The chain links TRBV7-9 to TRBJ2-1, with TRBD2 matching 10 bases. CDR3 length: 15 residues. The V and J ends lost 5 bases and 4 bases, in that order; junction bases with no gene match: 5. Germline lookup yields CDR1 SEHNR and CDR2 FQNEAQ (reference sequence). CDR3 in amino acids: CASSPTSGEYNEQFF. CDR3 DNA sequence: TGTGCCAGCAGCCCTACTAGCGGGGAGTACAATGAGCAGTTCTTC. Variable domain in full (rest from reference TRBV7-9 and TRBJ2-1): DTGVSQNPRHKITKRGQNVTFRCDPISEHNRLYWYRQTLGQGPEFLTYFQNEAQLEKSRLLSDRFSAERPKGSFSTLEIQRTEQGDSAMYLCASSPTSGEYNEQFFGPGTRLTVL.

This sequence joins TRBV7-2 and TRBJ2-5; unclear D gene. Germline lookup yields CDR1 SGHTA and CDR2 FQGNSA. There are 11 residues in the CDR3. V dropped 2 bases and J dropped 5 bases, with 3 bases sitting between them. The CDR3 sequence is CASSLLETQYF. The CDR3 region has the DNA TGTGCCAGCAGCTTATTGGAGACCCAGTACTTC.

There are a few counts of this clonotype. This CDR3 is CASSLSSTGGSYEQYF. CDR3 in DNA: TGTGCCAGCAGTTTATCCTCGACAGGGGGCTCCTACGAGCAGTACTTC. The chain carries TRBV28 and TRBJ2-7, with TRBD1 identical over 9 bases. This CDR3 is built from 16 residues. With V trimmed by 1 base and J by 0 bases, 4 bases remained unmatched. CDR1 is MDHEN, CDR2 SYDVKM, per germline.

J is TRBJ2-3 and V is TRBV18; 7 positions agree with TRBD1. The CDR3 runs 16 residues. Germline CDR1 is KGHSH and CDR2 is LQKENI. V was pared by 4 bases and J by 4 bases, with 11 bases of the junction left unmatched. CDR3 protein: CASSRGTAIRPDTQYF. The CDR3 nucleotides are TGTGCCAGCTCACGGGGGACAGCCATCCGGCCAGATACGCAGTATTTT.

This clonotype was detected only a few times. This chain links TRBV9 with TRBJ1-5; 9 positions agree with TRBD1. Per germline, CDR1 SGDLS and CDR2 YYNGEE. The CDR3 covers 14 residues. V shed 2 bases, J shed 4 bases, and the junction held 1 base outside the gene matches. For the CDR3, the DNA is TGTGCCAGCAGCGTGGGGACAGGGAATCAGCCCCAGCATTTT. It yields the protein CASSVGTGNQPQHF.